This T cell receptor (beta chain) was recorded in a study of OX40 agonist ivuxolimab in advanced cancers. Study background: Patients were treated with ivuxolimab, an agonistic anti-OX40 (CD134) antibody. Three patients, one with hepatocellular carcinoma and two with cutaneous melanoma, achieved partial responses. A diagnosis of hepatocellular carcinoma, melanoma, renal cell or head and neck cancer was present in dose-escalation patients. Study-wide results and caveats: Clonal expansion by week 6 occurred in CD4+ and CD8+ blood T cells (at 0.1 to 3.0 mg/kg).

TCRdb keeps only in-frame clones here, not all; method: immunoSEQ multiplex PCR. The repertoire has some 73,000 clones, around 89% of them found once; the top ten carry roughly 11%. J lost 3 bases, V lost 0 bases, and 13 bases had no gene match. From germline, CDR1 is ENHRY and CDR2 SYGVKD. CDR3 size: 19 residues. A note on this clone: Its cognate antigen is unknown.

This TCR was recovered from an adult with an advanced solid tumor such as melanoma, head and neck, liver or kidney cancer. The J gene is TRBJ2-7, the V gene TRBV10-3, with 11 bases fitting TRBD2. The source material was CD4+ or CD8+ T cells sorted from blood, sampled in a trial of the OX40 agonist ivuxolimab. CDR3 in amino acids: CAISESITSGSNNLYEQYF. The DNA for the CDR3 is TGTGCCATCAGTGAGTCAATCACTAGCGGGAGCAACAACCTCTACGAGCAGTACTTC.